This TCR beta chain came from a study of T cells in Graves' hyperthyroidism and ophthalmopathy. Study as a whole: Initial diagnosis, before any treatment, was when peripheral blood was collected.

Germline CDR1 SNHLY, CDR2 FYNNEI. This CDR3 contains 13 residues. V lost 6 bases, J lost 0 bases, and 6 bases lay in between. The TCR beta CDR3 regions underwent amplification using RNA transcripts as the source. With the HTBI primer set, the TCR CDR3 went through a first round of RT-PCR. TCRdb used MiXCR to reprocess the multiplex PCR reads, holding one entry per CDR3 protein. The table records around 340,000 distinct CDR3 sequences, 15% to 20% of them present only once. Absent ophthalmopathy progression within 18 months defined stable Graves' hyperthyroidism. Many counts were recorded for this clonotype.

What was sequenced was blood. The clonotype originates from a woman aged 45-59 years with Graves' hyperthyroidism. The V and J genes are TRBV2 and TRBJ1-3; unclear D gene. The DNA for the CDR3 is TGTGCCAGCAGCAGGAACTCTGGAAACACCATATATTTT. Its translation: CASSRNSGNTIYF.